This T cell receptor beta chain came from a study of T cells in tuberculosis. Time point: new active TB diagnosis, blood taken before or within 7 days of starting treatment. Each patient had positive sputum smear microscopy and/or positive culture. A word on this clone: What it recognizes is unknown.

TCRdb keeps only in-frame clones here, not all; method: immunoSEQ multiplex PCR. The sample has 40,000 or so clones; around 94% are singletons. The CDR3 has 15 residues. Germline V gene data show CDR1 as SGDLS and CDR2 as YYNGEE. Trimming took off 3 bases at V and 4 bases at J, with 16 bases between the two ends. Findings of the study overall: Smaller distances to GMM-specific TCRs suggested their expansion in active tuberculosis. The TCR-beta difference was not significant; alpha differences partly reflected length.

The input for sequencing was PBMCs, taken at tuberculosis diagnosis. V is TRBV9 and J is TRBJ1-1; D perhaps matches TRBD1 (5 bases). The TCR sequence derives from an adult with tuberculosis. For the CDR3, the DNA is TGTGCCAGCAGCGAAACGACCAGGGTGGTCACTGAAGCTTTCTTT. Translated: CASSETTRVVTEAFF.